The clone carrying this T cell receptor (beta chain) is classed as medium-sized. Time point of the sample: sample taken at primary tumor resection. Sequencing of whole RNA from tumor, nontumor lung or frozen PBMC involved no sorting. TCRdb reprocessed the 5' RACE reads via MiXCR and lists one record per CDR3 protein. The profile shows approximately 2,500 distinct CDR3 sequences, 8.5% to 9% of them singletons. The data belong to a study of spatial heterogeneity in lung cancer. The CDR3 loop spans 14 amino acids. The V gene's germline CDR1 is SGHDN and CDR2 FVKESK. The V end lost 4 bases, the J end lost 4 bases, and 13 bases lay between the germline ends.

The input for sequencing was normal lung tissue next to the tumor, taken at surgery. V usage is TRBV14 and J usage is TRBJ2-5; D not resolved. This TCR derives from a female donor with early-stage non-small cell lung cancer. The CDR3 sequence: CASSPPEPRETQYF. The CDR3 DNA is TGTGCCAGCAGCCCCCCAGAGCCGCGAGAGACCCAGTACTTC.